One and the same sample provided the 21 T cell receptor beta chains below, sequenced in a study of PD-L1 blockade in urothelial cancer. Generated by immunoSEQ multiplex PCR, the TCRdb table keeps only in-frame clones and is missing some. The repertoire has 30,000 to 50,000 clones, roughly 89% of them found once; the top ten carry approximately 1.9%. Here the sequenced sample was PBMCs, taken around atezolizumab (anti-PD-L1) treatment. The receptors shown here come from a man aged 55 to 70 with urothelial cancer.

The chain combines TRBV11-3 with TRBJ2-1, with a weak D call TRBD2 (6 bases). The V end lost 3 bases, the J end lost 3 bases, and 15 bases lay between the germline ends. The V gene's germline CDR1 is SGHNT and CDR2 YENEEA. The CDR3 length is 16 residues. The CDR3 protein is CASSLSTSYSYNEQFF. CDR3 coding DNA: TGTGCCAGCAGCTTGAGTACTAGCTATAGCTACAATGAGCAGTTCTTC.

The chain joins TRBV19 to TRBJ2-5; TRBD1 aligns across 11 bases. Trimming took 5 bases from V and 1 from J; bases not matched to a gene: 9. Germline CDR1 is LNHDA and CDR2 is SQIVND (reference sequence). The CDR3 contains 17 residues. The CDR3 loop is CASSLTGTGGFQETQYF. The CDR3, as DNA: TGTGCCAGTAGTTTAACCGGGACAGGGGGTTTCCAAGAGACCCAGTACTTC.

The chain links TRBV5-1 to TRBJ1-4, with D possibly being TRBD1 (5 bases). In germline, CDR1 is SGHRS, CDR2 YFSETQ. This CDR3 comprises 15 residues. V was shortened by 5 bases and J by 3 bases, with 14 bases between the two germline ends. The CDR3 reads CASRPKGSANEKLFF. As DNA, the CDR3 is TGCGCCAGCAGACCGAAGGGGTCCGCTAATGAAAAACTGTTTTTT.

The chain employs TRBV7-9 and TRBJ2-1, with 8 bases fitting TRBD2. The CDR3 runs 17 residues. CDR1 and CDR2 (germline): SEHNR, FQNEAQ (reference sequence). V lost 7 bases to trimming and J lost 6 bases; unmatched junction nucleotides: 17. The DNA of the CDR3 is TGTGCCAGCACCTTTCACCCCCCAGCGGGAGAGGGCAATGAGCAGTTCTTC. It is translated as CASTFHPPAGEGNEQFF.

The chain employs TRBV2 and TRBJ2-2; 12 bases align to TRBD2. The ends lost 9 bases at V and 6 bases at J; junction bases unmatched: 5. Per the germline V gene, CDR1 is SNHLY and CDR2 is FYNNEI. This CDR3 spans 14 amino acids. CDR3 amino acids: CASVGTSGPGELFF. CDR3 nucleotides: TGTGCCAGTGTCGGGACTAGCGGGCCCGGGGAGCTGTTTTTT.

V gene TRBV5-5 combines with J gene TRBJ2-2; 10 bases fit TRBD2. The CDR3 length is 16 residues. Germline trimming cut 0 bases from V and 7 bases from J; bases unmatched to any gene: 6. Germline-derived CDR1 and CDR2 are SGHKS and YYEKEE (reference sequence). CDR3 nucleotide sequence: TGTGCCAGCAGCTTGGAACTAGCGGGATGGGGCGGGGAGCTGTTTTTT. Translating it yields CASSLELAGWGGELFF. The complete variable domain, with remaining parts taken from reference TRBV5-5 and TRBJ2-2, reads DAGVTQSPTHLIKTRGQQVTLRCSPISGHKSVSWYQQVLGQGPQFIFQYYEKEERGRGNFPDRFSARQFPNYSSELNVNALLLGDSALYLCASSLELAGWGGELFFGEGSRLTVL.

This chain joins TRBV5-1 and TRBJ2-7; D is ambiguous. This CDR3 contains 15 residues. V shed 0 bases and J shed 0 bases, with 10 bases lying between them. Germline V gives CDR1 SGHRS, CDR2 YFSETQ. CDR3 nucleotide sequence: TGCGCCAGCAGCTTGGAGCCGCTGAACTCCTACGAGCAGTACTTC. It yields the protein CASSLEPLNSYEQYF. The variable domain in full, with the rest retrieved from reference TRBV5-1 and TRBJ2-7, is KAGVTQTPRYLIKTRGQQVTLSCSPISGHRSVSWYQQTPGQGLQFLFEYFSETQRNKGNFPGRFSGRQFSNSRSEMNVSTLELGDSALYLCASSLEPLNSYEQYFGPGTRLTVT.

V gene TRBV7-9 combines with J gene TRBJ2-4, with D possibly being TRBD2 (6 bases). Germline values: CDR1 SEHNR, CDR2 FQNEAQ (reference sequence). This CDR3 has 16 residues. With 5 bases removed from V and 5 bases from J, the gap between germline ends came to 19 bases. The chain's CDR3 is CASSAGYGSGQNIQYF. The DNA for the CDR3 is TGTGCCAGCAGCGCCGGTTACGGGAGTGGGCAAAACATTCAGTACTTC.

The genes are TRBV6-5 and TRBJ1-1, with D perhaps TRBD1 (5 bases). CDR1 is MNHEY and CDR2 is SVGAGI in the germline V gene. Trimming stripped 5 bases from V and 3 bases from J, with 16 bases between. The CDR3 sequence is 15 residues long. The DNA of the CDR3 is TGTGCCAGCAGTCGGGCCGGGGGTACCGACACTGAAGCTTTCTTT. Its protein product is CASSRAGGTDTEAFF.

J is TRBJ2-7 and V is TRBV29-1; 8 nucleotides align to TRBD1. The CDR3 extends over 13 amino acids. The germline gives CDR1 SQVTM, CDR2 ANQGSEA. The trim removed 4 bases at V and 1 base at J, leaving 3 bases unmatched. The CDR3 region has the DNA TGCAGCGTTGGGACAGGGTATTCCTACGAGCAGTACTTC. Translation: CSVGTGYSYEQYF.

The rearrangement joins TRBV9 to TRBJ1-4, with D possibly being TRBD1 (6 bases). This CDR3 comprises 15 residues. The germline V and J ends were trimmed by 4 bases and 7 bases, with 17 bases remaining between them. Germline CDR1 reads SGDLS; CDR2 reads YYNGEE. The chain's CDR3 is CASSPTPGVGEKLFF. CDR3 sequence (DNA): TGTGCCAGCAGCCCCACCCCAGGGGTCGGTGAAAAACTGTTTTTT.

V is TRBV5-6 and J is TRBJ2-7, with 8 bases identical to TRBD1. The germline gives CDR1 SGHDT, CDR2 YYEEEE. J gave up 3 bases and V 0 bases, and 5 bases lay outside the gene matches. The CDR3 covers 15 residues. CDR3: CASSLADRAIYEQYF. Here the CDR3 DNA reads TGTGCCAGCAGCTTGGCGGACAGGGCTATCTACGAGCAGTACTTC.

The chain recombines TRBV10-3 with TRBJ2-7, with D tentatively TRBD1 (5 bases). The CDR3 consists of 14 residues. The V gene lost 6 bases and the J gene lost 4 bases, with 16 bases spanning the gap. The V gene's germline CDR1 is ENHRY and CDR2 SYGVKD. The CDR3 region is CAIREDSSGYEQYF. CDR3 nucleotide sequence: TGTGCCATCAGAGAAGACAGTTCAGGGTACGAGCAGTACTTC.

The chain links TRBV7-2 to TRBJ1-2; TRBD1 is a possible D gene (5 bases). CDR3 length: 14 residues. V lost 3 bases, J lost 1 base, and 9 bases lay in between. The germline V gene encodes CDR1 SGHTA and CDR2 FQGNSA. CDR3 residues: CASSLGGSNYGYTF. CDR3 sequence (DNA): TGTGCCAGCAGCTTGGGGGGGAGTAACTATGGCTACACCTTC.

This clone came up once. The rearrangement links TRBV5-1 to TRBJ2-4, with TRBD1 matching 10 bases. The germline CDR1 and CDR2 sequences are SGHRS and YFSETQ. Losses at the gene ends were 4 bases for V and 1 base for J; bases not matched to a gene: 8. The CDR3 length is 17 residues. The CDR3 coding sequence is TGCGCCAGCAGCGACCGGACAGGGGGACTCGCCAAAAACATTCAGTACTTC. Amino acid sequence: CASSDRTGGLAKNIQYF.

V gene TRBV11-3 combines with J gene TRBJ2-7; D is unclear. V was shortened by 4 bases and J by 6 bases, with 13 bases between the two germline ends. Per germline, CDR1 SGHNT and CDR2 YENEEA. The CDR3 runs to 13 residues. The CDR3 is CASSSVGSTEQYF. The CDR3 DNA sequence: TGTGCCAGCAGCTCGGTCGGTAGCACCGAGCAGTACTTC.

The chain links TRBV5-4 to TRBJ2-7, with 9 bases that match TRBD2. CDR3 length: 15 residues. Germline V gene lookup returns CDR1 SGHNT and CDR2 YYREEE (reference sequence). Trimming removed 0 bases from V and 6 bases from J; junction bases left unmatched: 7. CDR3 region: CASSLGGASGVEQYF. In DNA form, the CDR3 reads TGTGCCAGCAGCTTGGGGGGGGCTAGCGGGGTCGAGCAGTACTTC.

This CDR3 is CASSLVPPLRGYTF. The CDR3 DNA sequence: TGTGCCAGCAGTTTAGTTCCCCCTCTTCGGGGCTACACCTTC. The chain has TRBV28 and TRBJ1-2; D is unresolved. Germline CDR1 and CDR2: MDHEN and SYDVKM. This CDR3 has 14 amino acids. V gave up 2 bases and J gave up 8 bases, with 15 bases separating them.

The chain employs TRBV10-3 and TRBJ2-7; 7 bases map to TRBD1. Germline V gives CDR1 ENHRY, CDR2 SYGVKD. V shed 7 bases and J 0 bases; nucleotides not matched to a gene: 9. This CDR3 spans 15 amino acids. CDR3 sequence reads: CAINLDRSSSYEQYF. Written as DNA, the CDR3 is TGTGCCATCAACCTGGACAGGTCTAGCTCCTACGAGCAGTACTTC.

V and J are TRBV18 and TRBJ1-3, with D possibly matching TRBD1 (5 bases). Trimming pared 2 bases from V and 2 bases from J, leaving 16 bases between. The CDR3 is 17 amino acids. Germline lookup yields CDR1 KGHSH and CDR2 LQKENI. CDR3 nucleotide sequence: TGTGCCAGCTCACCAGAAAGATCTGGGGCGGCTGGAAACACCATATATTTT. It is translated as CASSPERSGAAGNTIYF.

This CDR3 reads CASSEGGLGSYEQYF. DNA of the CDR3: TGTGCCAGCAGTGAAGGGGGACTAGGATCCTACGAGCAGTACTTC. The V call is TRBV2, the J call TRBJ2-7; 8 nucleotides align to TRBD2. This CDR3 region has 15 residues. The ends lost 1 base at V and 1 base at J; junction bases unmatched: 3. CDR1 SNHLY and CDR2 FYNNEI come from the germline V gene.